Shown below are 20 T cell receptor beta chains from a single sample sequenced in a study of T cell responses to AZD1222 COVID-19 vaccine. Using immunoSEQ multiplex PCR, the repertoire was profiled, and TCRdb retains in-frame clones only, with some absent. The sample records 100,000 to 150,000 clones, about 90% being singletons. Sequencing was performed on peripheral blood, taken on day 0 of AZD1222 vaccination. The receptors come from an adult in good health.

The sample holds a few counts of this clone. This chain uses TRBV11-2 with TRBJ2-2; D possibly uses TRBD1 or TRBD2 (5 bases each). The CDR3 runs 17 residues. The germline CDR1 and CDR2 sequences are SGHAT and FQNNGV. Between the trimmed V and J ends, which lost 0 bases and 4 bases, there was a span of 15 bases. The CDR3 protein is CASSLEGVRRSTGELFF. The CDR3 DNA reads TGTGCCAGCAGCTTAGAGGGGGTGAGAAGGTCCACCGGGGAGCTGTTTTTT.

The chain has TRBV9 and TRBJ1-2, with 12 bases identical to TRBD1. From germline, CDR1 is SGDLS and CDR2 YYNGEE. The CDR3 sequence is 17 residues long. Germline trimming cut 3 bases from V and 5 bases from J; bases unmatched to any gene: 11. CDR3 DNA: TGTGCCAGCAGCGCAACCCACCTGGGACAGGGGGCTTATGGCTACACCTTC. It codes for CASSATHLGQGAYGYTF.

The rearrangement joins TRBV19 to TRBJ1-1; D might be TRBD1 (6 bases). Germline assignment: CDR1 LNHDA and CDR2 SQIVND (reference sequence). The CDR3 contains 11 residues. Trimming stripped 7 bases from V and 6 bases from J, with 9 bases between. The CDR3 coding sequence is TGTGCCAGTAAAGGGGGGCCTGAAGCTTTCTTT. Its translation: CASKGGPEAFF.

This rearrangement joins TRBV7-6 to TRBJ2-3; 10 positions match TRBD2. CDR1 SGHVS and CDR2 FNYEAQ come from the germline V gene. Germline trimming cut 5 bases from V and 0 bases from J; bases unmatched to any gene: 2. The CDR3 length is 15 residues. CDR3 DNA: TGTGCCAGCAGCCCGGGACTAGCGAGCACAGATACGCAGTATTTT. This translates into CASSPGLASTDTQYF.

CDR3 nucleotide sequence: TGTGCCAGTAGTATACAGATTGGGCAGCACAATCAGCCCCAGCATTTT. It encodes CASSIQIGQHNQPQHF. The chain couples TRBV19 to TRBJ1-5, with D unclear. Germline CDR1 reads LNHDA; CDR2 reads SQIVND (reference sequence). V was shortened by 2 bases and J by 3 bases, with 14 bases between the two germline ends. The CDR3 covers 16 residues.

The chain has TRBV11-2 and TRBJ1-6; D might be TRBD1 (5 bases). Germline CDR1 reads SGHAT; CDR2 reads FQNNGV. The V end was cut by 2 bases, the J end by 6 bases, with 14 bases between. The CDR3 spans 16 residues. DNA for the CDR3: TGTGCCAGCAGCTTAATGGGGTTTAGGGGTAATTCACCCCTCCACTTT. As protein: CASSLMGFRGNSPLHF.

DNA for the CDR3: TGTGCCAGCAGTCGGGAGGTGACTAATGAAAAACTGTTTTTT. Encoded protein: CASSREVTNEKLFF. J is TRBJ1-4 and V is TRBV6-5; D gene ambiguous. V gave up 5 bases and J gave up 2 bases, with 9 bases separating them. This CDR3 has 14 residues. CDR1 and CDR2 (germline): MNHEY, SVGAGI.

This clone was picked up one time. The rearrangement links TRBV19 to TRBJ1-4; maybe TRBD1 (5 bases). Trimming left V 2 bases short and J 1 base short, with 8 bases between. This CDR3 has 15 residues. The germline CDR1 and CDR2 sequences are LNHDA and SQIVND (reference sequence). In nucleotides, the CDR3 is TGTGCCAGTAGTATAATCAGGGAAACTAATGAAAAACTGTTTTTT. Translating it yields CASSIIRETNEKLFF.

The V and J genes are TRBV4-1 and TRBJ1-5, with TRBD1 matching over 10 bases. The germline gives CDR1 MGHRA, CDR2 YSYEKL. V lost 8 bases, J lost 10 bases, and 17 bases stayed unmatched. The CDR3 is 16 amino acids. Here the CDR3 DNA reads TGCGCCAGCTCGACCGGGGACAGGGGATTATCATTCCCCCAGCATTTT. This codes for CASSTGDRGLSFPQHF.

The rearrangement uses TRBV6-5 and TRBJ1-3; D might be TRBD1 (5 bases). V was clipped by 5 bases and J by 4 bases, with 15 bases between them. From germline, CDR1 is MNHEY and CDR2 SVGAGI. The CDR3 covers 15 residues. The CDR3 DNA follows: TGTGCCAGCAGTCTCCGAGGGCAGGGCGGAAACACCATATATTTT. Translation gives CASSLRGQGGNTIYF.

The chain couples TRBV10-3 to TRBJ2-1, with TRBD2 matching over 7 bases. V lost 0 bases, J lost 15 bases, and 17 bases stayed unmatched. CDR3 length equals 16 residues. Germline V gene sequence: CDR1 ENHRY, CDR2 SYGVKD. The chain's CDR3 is CAISESKVEVAGASFF. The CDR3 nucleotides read TGTGCCATCAGTGAGTCGAAAGTTGAAGTGGCGGGAGCGTCGTTCTTC.

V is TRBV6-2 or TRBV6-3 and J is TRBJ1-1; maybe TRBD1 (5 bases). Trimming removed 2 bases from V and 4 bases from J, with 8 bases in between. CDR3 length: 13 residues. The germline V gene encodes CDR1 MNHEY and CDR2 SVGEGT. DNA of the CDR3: TGTGCCAGCAGTTACCCAGGGTTCACTGAAGCTTTCTTT. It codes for CASSYPGFTEAFF.

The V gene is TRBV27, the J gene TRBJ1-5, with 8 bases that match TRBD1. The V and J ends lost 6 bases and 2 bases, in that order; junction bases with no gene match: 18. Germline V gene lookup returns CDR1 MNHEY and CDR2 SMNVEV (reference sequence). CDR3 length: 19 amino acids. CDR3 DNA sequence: TGTGCCAGCAGCCCCTATCGATTTCAGGGGGCTTTGGGCAATCAGCCCCAGCATTTT. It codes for CASSPYRFQGALGNQPQHF.

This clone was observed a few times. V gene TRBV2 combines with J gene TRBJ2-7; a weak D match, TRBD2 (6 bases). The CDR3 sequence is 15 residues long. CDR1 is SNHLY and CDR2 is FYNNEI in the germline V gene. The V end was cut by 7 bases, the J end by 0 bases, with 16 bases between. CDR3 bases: TGTGCCAGCATCCCTAGGGAGGTCAGCTCCTACGAGCAGTACTTC. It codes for CASIPREVSSYEQYF.

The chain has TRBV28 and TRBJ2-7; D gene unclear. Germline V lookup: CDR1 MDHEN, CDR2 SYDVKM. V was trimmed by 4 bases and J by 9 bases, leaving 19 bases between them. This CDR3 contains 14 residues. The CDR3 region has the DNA TGTGCCAGCAGTTCCTCCCTCCGGGTTCGGTCGCAGTACTTC. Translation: CASSSSLRVRSQYF. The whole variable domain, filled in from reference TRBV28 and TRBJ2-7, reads DVKVTQSSRYLVKRTGEKVFLECVQDMDHENMFWYRQDPGLGLRLIYFSYDVKMKEKGDIPEGYSVSREKKERFSLILESASTNQTSMYLCASSSSLRVRSQYFGPGTRLTVT.

The CDR3 DNA sequence: TGTGCCAGCAGCTCGTCCCTAATCTACGAGCAGTACTTC. This gives the protein CASSSSLIYEQYF. The V call is TRBV7-2, the J call TRBJ2-7; D ambiguous. The CDR3 totals 13 residues. Germline V CDR1 and CDR2: SGHTA, FQGNSA. Trimming removed 4 bases at V and 3 bases at J, with 10 bases between. The entire variable domain, with the rest obtained from reference TRBV7-2 and TRBJ2-7, is as follows: GAGVSQSPSNKVTEKGKDVELRCDPISGHTALYWYRQSLGQGLEFLIYFQGNSAPDKSGLPSDRFSAERTGGSVSTLTIQRTQQEDSAVYLCASSSSLIYEQYFGPGTRLTVT.

Here the CDR3 DNA reads TGTGCCAGCCTTCCAGGACAGGGAGTCACCGGGGAGCTGTTTTTT. Translation: CASLPGQGVTGELFF. The chain carries TRBV2 and TRBJ2-2; 8 bases fit TRBD1. J gave up 4 bases and V 8 bases, and 9 bases lay outside the gene matches. Germline CDR1 reads SNHLY; CDR2 reads FYNNEI. CDR3 size: 15 residues. Supplemented by reference TRBV2 and TRBJ2-2, the full variable domain reads EPEVTQTPSHQVTQMGQEVILRCVPISNHLYFYWYRQILGQKVEFLVSFYNNEISEKSEIFDDQFSVERPDGSNFTLKIRSTKLEDSAMYFCASLPGQGVTGELFFGEGSRLTVL.

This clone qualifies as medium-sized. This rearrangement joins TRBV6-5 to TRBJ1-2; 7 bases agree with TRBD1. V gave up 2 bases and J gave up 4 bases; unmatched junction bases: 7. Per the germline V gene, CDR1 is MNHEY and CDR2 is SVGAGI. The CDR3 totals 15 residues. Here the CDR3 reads CASSYKGASSYGYTF. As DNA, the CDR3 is TGTGCCAGCAGTTACAAGGGGGCGTCGAGCTATGGCTACACCTTC.

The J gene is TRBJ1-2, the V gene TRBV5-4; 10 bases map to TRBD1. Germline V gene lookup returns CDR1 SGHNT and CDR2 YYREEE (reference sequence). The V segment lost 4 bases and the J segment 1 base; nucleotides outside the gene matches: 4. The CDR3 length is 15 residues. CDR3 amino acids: CASSPRDRGNYGYTF. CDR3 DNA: TGTGCCAGCAGCCCGAGGGACAGGGGTAACTATGGCTACACCTTC.

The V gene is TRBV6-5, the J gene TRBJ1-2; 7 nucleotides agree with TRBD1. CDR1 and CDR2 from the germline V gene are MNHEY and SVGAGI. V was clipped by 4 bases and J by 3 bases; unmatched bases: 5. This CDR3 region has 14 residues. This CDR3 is CASSFDRAHYGYTF. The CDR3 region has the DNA TGTGCCAGCAGTTTCGACAGGGCCCACTATGGCTACACCTTC.